The 17 T cell receptor beta chains reported below all come from one sample, sequenced in a study of blood T cell repertoires in COVID-19. Sequenced by immunoSEQ multiplex PCR; TCRdb stores in-frame clones only, minus some. The table has about 110,000 clones, about 89% seen once; the top ten hold 3.5% to 5.5%. The sequencing sample was made of peripheral blood. Receptors were obtained from a man in his forties or fifties with acute or convalescent COVID-19.

The CDR3 sequence: CASSSTGRNYGYTF. The CDR3 coding sequence is TGTGCCAGCAGTTCTACAGGGCGAAACTATGGCTACACCTTC. This chain joins TRBV6-2 or TRBV6-3 and TRBJ1-2; D may be TRBD1 (6 bases). This CDR3 spans 14 amino acids. V was trimmed by 4 bases and J by 2 bases, leaving 11 bases between them. The germline CDR1 and CDR2 sequences are MNHEY and SVGEGT.

This chain uses TRBV30 with TRBJ1-1; no firm D call. The V gene lost 0 bases and the J gene lost 6 bases, with 11 bases spanning the gap. Germline CDR1 and CDR2: GTSNPN and SVGIG (reference sequence). There are 13 residues in the CDR3. The CDR3 here is CAWSVRRGAEAFF. In DNA form, the CDR3 reads TGTGCCTGGAGTGTCAGACGAGGCGCTGAAGCTTTCTTT.

The rearrangement joins TRBV6-6 to TRBJ1-6; TRBD1 agrees at 10 bases. This CDR3 comprises 14 residues. Germline V lookup: CDR1 MNHNY, CDR2 SVGAGI (reference sequence). V dropped 6 bases and J dropped 12; count of bases not matched to a gene: 8. The CDR3 bases are TGTGCCAGCAGCCGCCGGGACAGGGGAGTACCCCTCCACTTT. As protein: CASSRRDRGVPLHF.

The chain combines TRBV1 with TRBJ2-2; TRBD2 is the table's D call and was not checked against the DNA. TRBV1 has pseudogene status. The CDR3 loop spans 17 amino acids. The CDR3: CTSSQGREPLYTGELFF. In nucleotides, the CDR3 is TGCACCAGCAGCCAAGGGCGGGAGCCACTCTACACCGGGGAGCTGTTTTTT.

V and J are TRBV11-2 and TRBJ1-1, with D hard to call. The germline V gene encodes CDR1 SGHAT and CDR2 FQNNGV. This CDR3 region has 14 residues. Trimming pared 3 bases from V and 1 base from J, leaving 9 bases between. CDR3 in DNA: TGTGCCAGCAGCTTCTACCCCCAGAACACTGAAGCTTTCTTT. It translates to CASSFYPQNTEAFF.

The chain links TRBV6-5 to TRBJ1-2; D perhaps matches TRBD1 (5 bases). The germline V gene has CDR1 MNHEY and CDR2 SVGAGI. V lost 0 bases and J lost 6, with 11 bases in between. There are 14 residues in the CDR3. CDR3 sequence reads: CASSYSRQMNGYTF. The DNA for the CDR3 is TGTGCCAGCAGTTACTCGAGACAGATGAATGGCTACACCTTC.

CDR3 DNA sequence: TGTGCCAGCAGTCGTCGGTCCGGGACAGGGATCGACACTGAAGCTTTCTTT. As protein: CASSRRSGTGIDTEAFF. This chain connects TRBV6-2 or TRBV6-3 to TRBJ1-1; 9 bases match TRBD1. J lost 3 bases, V lost 5 bases, and 13 bases had no gene match. The germline CDR1 and CDR2 sequences are MNHEY and SVGEGT. CDR3 size: 17 residues.

The chain combines TRBV2 with TRBJ2-1, with TRBD2 matching 7 bases. J was trimmed by 7 bases and V by 4 bases; bases with no gene match: 10. CDR1 is SNHLY, CDR2 FYNNEI, per germline. The CDR3 spans 15 residues. For the CDR3, the DNA is TGTGCCAGCAGTGGACTAGCCCTCGAGCAAAATGAGCAGTTCTTC. As protein: CASSGLALEQNEQFF.

CDR3 amino acids: CASSLDGRAGGSDTQYF. Written as DNA, the CDR3 is TGTGCCAGCAGCTTGGATGGCCGAGCGGGAGGATCCGATACGCAGTATTTT. The chain joins TRBV5-4 to TRBJ2-3; 9 bases agree with TRBD2. The germline gives CDR1 SGHNT, CDR2 YYREEE (reference sequence). The CDR3 spans 17 residues. V was pared by 0 bases and J by 6 bases, with 11 bases of the junction left unmatched.

For this clone: The junction shows a germline mismatch at one end, possibly a read error. The chain combines TRBV6-2 or TRBV6-3 with TRBJ2-7; D call uncertain. The CDR3 totals 12 residues. The germline V gene encodes CDR1 MNHEY and CDR2 SVGEGT. CDR3 bases: TGTGCCAGCAGTTACCAGTTCCCCGCCGCGGTATTC. Protein sequence: CASSYQFPAAVF.

The chain uses TRBV5-6 and TRBJ2-3, with D perhaps matching TRBD2 (7 bases). The CDR3 contains 16 residues. The V gene lost 4 bases and the J gene lost 2 bases, with 17 bases spanning the gap. Germline V lookup: CDR1 SGHDT, CDR2 YYEEEE. Written as DNA, the CDR3 is TGTGCCAGCAGCCCCCCGGCGGGGGCCTACACAGATACGCAGTATTTT. Translated: CASSPPAGAYTDTQYF.

V and J are TRBV12-3 or TRBV12-4 and TRBJ1-4; D is uncertain. The ends were cut back, 1 base at V and 10 bases at J, with 10 bases in the middle. The CDR3 loop spans 13 amino acids. CDR3 residues: CASSLEGAVKLFF. In DNA form, the CDR3 reads TGTGCCAGCAGTTTAGAGGGAGCCGTAAAACTGTTTTTT.

V gene TRBV3-1 (or the pseudogene TRBV3-2) combines with J gene TRBJ1-1; possibly TRBD1 for D (5 bases). Per germline, CDR1 LGHDT and CDR2 YNNKEL (reference sequence). The CDR3 sequence is 14 residues long. The ends were cut back, 4 bases at V and 1 base at J, with 10 bases in the middle. CDR3 DNA sequence: TGTGCCAGCAGCCCCCTGGACAAGAACACTGAAGCTTTCTTT. It is translated as CASSPLDKNTEAFF.

V and J are TRBV7-8 and TRBJ2-7; no firm D call. Trimming shortened V by 1 base and J by 4 bases, and 5 bases separated the two germline ends. There are 12 residues in the CDR3. Per the germline V gene, CDR1 is SGHVS and CDR2 is FQNEAQ. The CDR3 is CASSLEQYEQYF. In DNA form, the CDR3 reads TGTGCCAGCAGCTTAGAACAGTACGAGCAGTACTTC.

The rearrangement uses TRBV6-1 and TRBJ2-3; the D is unclear. Trimming cost V 0 bases and J 7 bases, with 11 bases left between them. The CDR3 has 14 residues. The V gene's germline CDR1 is MNHNS and CDR2 SASEGT. CDR3 in amino acids: CASSEAWPPNTQYF. CDR3 DNA sequence: TGTGCCAGCAGTGAAGCTTGGCCCCCGAATACGCAGTATTTT.

The chain joins TRBV6-5 to TRBJ2-7; TRBD1 matches 8 bases. CDR3 length: 15 amino acids. The germline gives CDR1 MNHEY, CDR2 SVGAGI. The ends lost 6 bases at V and 4 bases at J; junction bases unmatched: 11. In DNA form, the CDR3 reads TGTGCCAGCAGGGGGGACAGGCCCTCGGGATACGAGCAGTACTTC. This codes for CASRGDRPSGYEQYF.

This clone was found once. The V gene is TRBV6-5, the J gene TRBJ2-3, with D unclear. This CDR3 is built from 12 residues. V dropped 5 bases and J dropped 6 bases, with 9 bases sitting between them. Germline assignment: CDR1 MNHEY and CDR2 SVGAGI. Here the CDR3 reads CASSPYGDTQYF. CDR3 DNA sequence: TGTGCCAGCAGTCCCTACGGGGATACGCAGTATTTT.